This T cell receptor (beta chain) was documented in a study of cytotoxic CD8 clonotypes in ibrutinib-treated CLL (dated by TCRdb to the early 2020s). Study-level background: The cohort had some eleven relapsed/refractory and 15 treatment-naive patients; roughly 18 were IGHV unmutated. Responses were partial in around 25 patients and complete in 2; after median approximately 69 months follow-up, about 15 stayed in remission and roughly twelve progressed. Samples at response were collected after a median of approximately twelve months of treatment, with a range of roughly 6 to 40 months. On average, each sample had some 260,000 productive templates and about 89,000 productive rearrangements. Of the approximately 86 participants in the trial, 25 to 30 had longitudinal samples available. Cryopreserved peripheral blood mononuclear cells were collected at three points: before therapy, at response, and at either sustained remission or disease progression. Every sample from remission and from progressive disease was obtained while the patients were still on ibrutinib.

For TCR beta library preparation, 1.5 to 2 micrograms of genomic DNA were isolated from cryopreserved PBMCs. High-throughput TCR beta sequencing was performed on longitudinal blood samples from CLL patients receiving ibrutinib monotherapy. The patients took part in an open-label, single-center phase 2 trial of ibrutinib monotherapy. On a MiSeq, deep resolution sequencing aimed for a depth between 1 in 1 million and 1 in 200,000 T cells, with each clonotype covered approximately 9.2x on average. The immunoSEQ hsTCRB Kit was used to generate the TCR beta libraries. Per the original workflow: The data were analyzed with ImmunoSEQ Analyzer and ImmunoSEQ Data Assistant, and V, D and J gene assignments followed IMGT definitions. Clonality, which ranges from 0 to 1, was calculated by subtracting the normalized Shannon entropy of productive rearrangement frequencies from one. Only overrepresented clonotypes making up at least 0.05% of each patient's repertoire were included in the public clonotype analysis. Repertoires from some 14 age-matched healthy donors in immuneACCESS were used as clonality controls. TCRdb carries this immuneACCESS record with in-frame sequences only. Its versions omit some clonotypes, under half of them owing to an unresolved V gene in the studies checked, with the rest unexplained. Clone size and the V and J calls come from that table; the DNA yielded D and trimming. For this sample the table gives some 150,000 clones, of which approximately 80% were detected only once. Clones ranked in the top ten supply 6.5% to 8% of the sample.

A remark on this clone: Its cognate antigen has yet to be identified. No quality values exist for individual bases; no much larger clone is one base distant.

Overall study outcomes, separate from this receptor: Lymph node repertoires were not examined, and the timing of sampling was not matched between patients in sustained remission and those whose disease progressed. Baseline clonality exceeded that of age-matched healthy donors and correlated strongly with circulating CD8+ T-cell counts. Public clonotypes were found to be uncommon and were observed to contract or remain stable during treatment; the increase in clonality was shown to reflect expansion of private clonotypes at ibrutinib response. Clonality rose at ibrutinib response, remained stable during sustained remission, and dropped back toward baseline at progression.

Based on the germline V gene, the CDR1 and CDR2 sequences are MDHEN and SYDVKM. Germline trimming: 6 bases from V, 5 bases from J; junction bases outside gene matches: 4. The CDR3, cysteine through phenylalanine, is 13 amino acids long. Left in the record is the CDR3 DNA by itself, 39 bases read in frame from the first base. Recombination joined TRBV28 with TRBJ2-1; a stretch of 7 junction bases matches TRBD1. The receptor comes from a human donor with chronic lymphocytic leukemia. Here the sequenced sample was PBMCs, taken after 36 months of ibrutinib treatment. The CDR3 protein is CASREQGDNEQFF. The nucleotide sequence reads as follows: TGTGCCAGCAGGGAGCAGGGGGACAATGAGCAGTTCTTC.